The T cell receptor (beta chain) under discussion was sequenced for a study of CD8 T cells in Susac syndrome. Roughly 0.45 to 1 ug RNA was reverse transcribed with random hexamers. The method of amplification for TCR beta CDR3 was immunoSEQ multiplex PCR, covering 54 Vbeta and 13 Jbeta. One entry per CDR3 protein results from TCRdb running MiXCR on the immunoSEQ multiplex PCR reads. The sample consists of about 280,000 distinct CDR3 sequences, roughly 81% of them appearing once. CDR1 is MNHEY, CDR2 SMNVEV, per germline (reference sequence). The CDR3 loop spans 14 amino acids. The V and J ends lost 5 bases and 2 bases respectively, with 10 bases between them.

The V gene is TRBV27, the J gene TRBJ1-5; perhaps TRBD1 as D (5 bases). This clonotype was sampled from a human donor with multiple sclerosis. The sequencing sample was made of CD8+ T cells from PBMCs. The CDR3 spells CASSEGAGNQPQHF. CDR3 bases: TGTGCCAGCAGTGAAGGGGCAGGCAATCAGCCCCAGCATTTT.